This passage covers 19 T cell receptor beta chains from one sample sequenced in a study of STAT3 mutations in large granular lymphocyte leukemia. No antigen is known for these receptors. The method was immunoSEQ multiplex PCR; TCRdb's version includes in-frame clones alone and lacks a portion of them. Among more than 10,000 clones listed, 90% were seen once. General study results and limits: Every T-LGLL patient had at least one immunodominant TCRbeta clonotype.

Sequencing used peripheral blood mononuclear cells. These receptors were obtained from a man in his forties or fifties with T-cell large granular lymphocyte leukemia. Some clones in this sample may be carry-over from other donors' samples.

This sequence joins TRBV19 and TRBJ2-7; possibly TRBD1 for D (7 bases). V gave up 4 bases and J gave up 3 bases, with 19 bases separating them. The CDR3 has 16 residues. Germline CDR1 reads LNHDA; CDR2 reads SQIVND (reference sequence). The CDR3 sequence: CASSTLGQGGHYEQYF. In DNA, the CDR3 is TGTGCCAGTAGTACTTTGGGGCAGGGGGGCCACTACGAGCAGTACTTC.

This clone was picked up one time. The genes are TRBV4-3 and TRBJ2-3; 14 positions agree with TRBD2. The CDR3 is 18 residues long. J gave up 4 bases and V 3 bases, and 9 bases lay outside the gene matches. Germline CDR1 reads LGHNA; CDR2 reads YSLEER. The CDR3 protein is CASSQAPPGLAGADTQYF. The CDR3, as DNA: TGCGCCAGCAGCCAGGCACCGCCGGGACTAGCGGGGGCAGATACGCAGTATTTT.

The rearrangement joins TRBV7-2 to TRBJ2-7, with D possibly TRBD1 on 5 matching bases. In germline, CDR1 is SGHTA, CDR2 FQGNSA. Trimming pared 7 bases from V and 4 bases from J, leaving 20 bases between. The CDR3 contains 15 residues. The CDR3 loop reads CASTPLETRGYEQYF. The CDR3 coding sequence is TGTGCCAGCACTCCTTTGGAAACAAGGGGATACGAGCAGTACTTC.

CDR3 amino acids: CASSLRGDSYNSPLHF. CDR3 coding DNA: TGCGCCAGCAGCTTGAGAGGGGACTCCTATAATTCACCCCTCCACTTT. The rearrangement joins TRBV5-1 to TRBJ1-6; possible D gene TRBD1, 5 bases. This CDR3 comprises 16 residues. Germline CDR1 is SGHRS and CDR2 is YFSETQ. With 1 base removed from V and 0 bases from J, the gap between germline ends came to 8 bases.

The chain uses TRBV14 and TRBJ1-6, with 8 bases matching TRBD1. The length of the CDR3 is 16 residues. The junction had 10 bases not matched to a gene; V was cut back by 5 bases and J by 7 bases. Germline V lookup: CDR1 SGHDN, CDR2 FVKESK. The CDR3 reads CASSSYKGQENSPLHF. The CDR3 nucleotides are TGTGCCAGCAGCTCATATAAGGGACAGGAAAATTCACCCCTCCACTTT.

The gene calls are TRBV4-2 and TRBJ1-2; D uncertain. The V and J ends lost 1 base and 4 bases respectively, with 16 bases between them. Germline CDR1 is LGHNA and CDR2 is YNFKEQ. The CDR3 length is 16 residues. Here the CDR3 DNA reads TGTGCCAGCAGCCAAGTTGGTGCAGGCGCCCGCTATGGCTACACCTTC. It codes for CASSQVGAGARYGYTF.

The chain has TRBV5-4 and TRBJ2-3; the D gene is possibly TRBD1 (5 bases). The CDR3 loop spans 15 amino acids. The ends were cut back, 4 bases at V and 0 bases at J, with 12 bases in the middle. The germline V gene has CDR1 SGHNT and CDR2 YYREEE (reference sequence). CDR3 DNA: TGTGCCAGCAGCCCCCTGGGGCAGAGCACAGATACGCAGTATTTT. Amino acids: CASSPLGQSTDTQYF.

V and J are TRBV11-2 and TRBJ1-3; D is undetermined. The CDR3 covers 12 residues. Germline V gene lookup returns CDR1 SGHAT and CDR2 FQNNGV. The V and J ends lost 5 bases and 4 bases respectively, with 6 bases between them. The CDR3 spells CASSPEGNTIYF. For the CDR3, the DNA is TGTGCCAGCAGCCCGGAGGGAAACACCATATATTTT.

The gene calls are TRBV5-1 and TRBJ1-6, with TRBD1 matching over 7 bases. The ends lost 4 bases at V and 10 bases at J; junction bases unmatched: 11. Germline V lookup: CDR1 SGHRS, CDR2 YFSETQ. The CDR3 has 15 residues. CDR3 loop: CASSTTGTVLSPLHF. The CDR3 nucleotides read TGCGCCAGCAGCACGACCGGGACAGTACTATCACCCCTCCACTTT.

The chain carries TRBV7-2 and TRBJ2-5; no firm D call. This CDR3 has 12 amino acids. Germline CDR1 is SGHTA and CDR2 is FQGNSA. With 1 base removed from V and 5 bases from J, the gap between germline ends came to 5 bases. The CDR3 sequence: CASSLVSETQYF. As DNA, the CDR3 is TGTGCCAGCAGCTTAGTATCCGAGACCCAGTACTTC.

This clone was picked up one time. This chain joins TRBV5-8 and TRBJ1-2, with TRBD1 identical over 8 bases. After removal of 3 bases from V and 2 bases from J, the junction contained 15 bases not matched to a gene. CDR1 SGHTS and CDR2 YDEGEE come from the germline V gene. The CDR3 loop spans 18 amino acids. The CDR3 DNA sequence: TGTGCCAGCAGCTCCAATCTGGCGGGACAGGTGATGAACTATGGCTACACCTTC. Its protein is CASSSNLAGQVMNYGYTF.

The chain couples TRBV27 to TRBJ1-6; 7 positions agree with TRBD1. CDR1 is MNHEY, CDR2 SMNVEV, per germline (reference sequence). Losses at the gene ends were 1 base for V and 4 bases for J; bases not matched to a gene: 7. The CDR3 is 17 amino acids. The DNA for the CDR3 is TGTGCCAGCAGTTTATTTTACGAGACAGGGTATAATTCACCCCTCCACTTT. Translated: CASSLFYETGYNSPLHF.

The V gene is TRBV6-5, the J gene TRBJ1-2; 10 nucleotides line up with TRBD1. This CDR3 is built from 15 residues. Germline values: CDR1 MNHEY, CDR2 SVGAGI. V trimming: 2 bases; J trimming: 4 bases; junction bases outside the gene matches: 4. The CDR3 here is CASSYETGGLYGYTF. DNA of the CDR3: TGTGCCAGCAGTTACGAGACAGGGGGCCTCTATGGCTACACCTTC.

The J gene is TRBJ2-7, the V gene TRBV7-8; D possibly corresponds to TRBD2 (5 bases). The germline CDR1 and CDR2 sequences are SGHVS and FQNEAQ. Trimming removed 0 bases at V and 0 bases at J, with 21 bases between. The CDR3 is 19 amino acids. The DNA for the CDR3 is TGTGCCAGCAGCTTAGCCCAGCGCAAGGCGAGCGGCCTCTCCTACGAGCAGTACTTC. It encodes CASSLAQRKASGLSYEQYF.

The gene calls are TRBV7-9 and TRBJ2-6, with 9 bases matching TRBD1. The CDR3 extends over 17 amino acids. The ends lost 4 bases at V and 1 base at J; junction bases unmatched: 5. In germline, CDR1 is SEHNR, CDR2 FQNEAQ (reference sequence). Here the CDR3 reads CASSSGQGLSGANVLTF. CDR3 nucleotide sequence: TGTGCCAGCAGCTCGGGACAGGGACTATCTGGGGCCAACGTCCTGACTTTC.

The chain uses TRBV5-1 and TRBJ1-4; TRBD1 matches at 10 bases. Germline assignment: CDR1 SGHRS and CDR2 YFSETQ. The CDR3 has 16 amino acids. J lost 6 bases, V lost 3 bases, and 8 bases had no gene match. DNA for the CDR3: TGCGCCAGCAGCTCGAACTCGGACAGGGGGGATGAAAAACTGTTTTTT. Protein sequence: CASSSNSDRGDEKLFF.

This chain connects TRBV9 to TRBJ2-7; weak D call: TRBD2 (6 bases). Trimming pared 4 bases from V and 3 bases from J, leaving 23 bases between. Germline CDR1 reads SGDLS; CDR2 reads YYNGEE. This CDR3 is 17 amino acids long. CDR3 sequence (DNA): TGTGCCAGCAGCCCCCGCCAGGGAGGCCGTCAGGACTACGAGCAGTACTTC. Translation: CASSPRQGGRQDYEQYF.

V is TRBV27 and J is TRBJ2-7; 11 bases line up with TRBD2. CDR1 and CDR2 from the germline V gene are MNHEY and SMNVEV (reference sequence). The length of the CDR3 is 15 residues. V gave up 5 bases and J gave up 2 bases; unmatched junction bases: 5. The CDR3 DNA reads as TGTGCCAGCAGTGCTAGCGGGGGGCTTCCCTACGAGCAGTACTTC. It specifies CASSASGGLPYEQYF.

The chain links TRBV4-3 to TRBJ2-3; TRBD2 is a possible D gene (5 bases). Between the trimmed V and J ends, which lost 6 bases and 2 bases, there was a span of 15 bases. In germline, CDR1 is LGHNA, CDR2 YSLEER. CDR3 size: 15 residues. The CDR3 nucleotides read TGCGCCAGCAGGCAGCGACTAACCCTCACAGATACGCAGTATTTT. It encodes CASRQRLTLTDTQYF.